These 28 T cell receptor beta chains originate from one sample sequenced in a study of shared clonotypes between healthy human individuals. CD45RO-negative, CCR7-selected cells formed the naive CD8 fraction, which excluded terminally differentiated effector memory CD45RA+ cells. Measured with immunoSEQ multiplex PCR; TCRdb has only the in-frame clones, and not every one. In the table there are around 600,000 clones, about 95% of which are singletons. The sequenced sample was naive CD8+ T cells sorted from blood. The receptors were sampled from a woman aged 25 to 39 in good health.

The gene calls are TRBV19 and TRBJ2-7; D may be TRBD2 (5 bases). The V end was cut by 3 bases, the J end by 4 bases, with 13 bases between. The CDR3 runs 14 residues. Germline CDR1 reads LNHDA; CDR2 reads SQIVND (reference sequence). CDR3 nucleotide sequence: TGTGCCAGTAGTATGAGCGGAGATGGTTACGAGCAGTACTTC. The encoded protein is CASSMSGDGYEQYF.

This clone was detected once. The chain carries TRBV2 and TRBJ2-3; weak D call: TRBD1 (5 bases). CDR3 length: 13 amino acids. Germline CDR1 reads SNHLY; CDR2 reads FYNNEI. V lost 10 bases to trimming and J lost 0 bases, with 11 bases between them. CDR3: CAIDSSSTDTQYF. The CDR3 region has the DNA TGTGCCATTGACAGTTCTAGCACAGATACGCAGTATTTT.

The V call is TRBV9, the J call TRBJ1-1; no reliable D call. Trimming cost V 4 bases and J 2 bases, with 15 bases left between them. The germline gives CDR1 SGDLS, CDR2 YYNGEE. The CDR3 runs 15 residues. The CDR3 bases are TGTGCCAGCAGCCCTCACAGCCTACTAAACACTGAAGCTTTCTTT. Amino acids: CASSPHSLLNTEAFF.

This chain links TRBV19 with TRBJ2-5; D is uncertain. V lost 5 bases to trimming and J lost 5 bases, with 15 bases between them. Germline CDR1 LNHDA, CDR2 SQIVND (reference sequence). There are 14 residues in the CDR3. CDR3 nucleotides: TGTGCCAGTAGTGACGACGAGACGAGGGAGACCCAGTACTTC. It codes for CASSDDETRETQYF.

V and J are TRBV7-9 and TRBJ2-3; 7 nucleotides align to TRBD1. This CDR3 region has 16 residues. Trimming took 8 bases from V and 2 from J; bases not matched to a gene: 13. Germline CDR1 reads SEHNR; CDR2 reads FQNEAQ (reference sequence). The CDR3 here is CASEHTDRLNTDTQYF. The CDR3 DNA follows: TGTGCCAGCGAGCACACGGACAGGCTAAACACAGATACGCAGTATTTT.

The rearrangement joins TRBV27 to TRBJ2-7, with D tentatively TRBD1 (5 bases). Per germline, CDR1 MNHEY and CDR2 SMNVEV (reference sequence). The length of the CDR3 is 14 residues. V shed 2 bases and J shed 2 bases, with 10 bases lying between them. In DNA form, the CDR3 reads TGTGCCAGCAGTTTAGATCAGGGTCCCTACGAGCAGTACTTC. Translating gives CASSLDQGPYEQYF.

The rearrangement uses TRBV14 and TRBJ1-2, with TRBD1 as a possible D gene (5 bases). V lost 2 bases and J lost 1, with 8 bases in between. This CDR3 is 14 amino acids long. Germline CDR1 and CDR2: SGHDN and FVKESK. Written as DNA, the CDR3 is TGTGCCAGCAGCCAATTGACAGTTAACTATGGCTACACCTTC. Its protein product is CASSQLTVNYGYTF. Drawing the rest from reference TRBV14 and TRBJ1-2, the complete variable domain is EAGVTQFPSHSVIEKGQTVTLRCDPISGHDNLYWYRRVMGKEIKFLLHFVKESKQDESGMPNNRFLAERTGGTYSTLKVQPAELEDSGVYFCASSQLTVNYGYTFGSGTRLTVV.

This clone has only one observation. This chain links TRBV19 with TRBJ2-4; weak D call: TRBD2 (5 bases). Trimming left V 5 bases short and J 2 bases short, with 13 bases between. The CDR3 loop spans 15 amino acids. Germline V gene lookup returns CDR1 LNHDA and CDR2 SQIVND (reference sequence). The CDR3 loop reads CASSPTTGTKNIQYF. For the CDR3, the DNA is TGTGCCAGTAGTCCCACCACCGGGACCAAAAACATTCAGTACTTC.

The count of this clone is one. This chain links TRBV7-5 with TRBJ2-1; TRBD2 was called by the table and not checked on the DNA. TRBV7-5 is deemed a pseudogene. The CDR3 is 15 amino acids. Written as DNA, the CDR3 is TGTGTCAGAAGCTTATATCCTAGCGGGCGGAATGAGCAGTTCTTC. Translated, it gives CVRSLYPSGRNEQFF.

J is TRBJ1-1 and V is TRBV5-1; no definite D call. V lost 0 bases to trimming and J lost 0 bases, with 9 bases between them. This CDR3 region has 15 residues. Germline V lookup: CDR1 SGHRS, CDR2 YFSETQ. CDR3 region: CASSLGDTLNTEAFF. In DNA form, the CDR3 reads TGCGCCAGCAGCTTGGGTGACACCCTGAACACTGAAGCTTTCTTT.

The chain has TRBV5-6 and TRBJ2-7, with D uncertain. Germline CDR1 reads SGHDT; CDR2 reads YYEEEE. V lost 2 bases to trimming and J lost 3 bases, with 12 bases between them. The CDR3 has 14 amino acids. The CDR3 protein is CASSLGGNYYEQYF. CDR3 bases: TGTGCCAGCAGCTTAGGCGGAAACTACTACGAGCAGTACTTC.

This clone was seen a handful of times. Other DNA variants within this sample encode the same CDR3. The chain combines TRBV27 with TRBJ2-7; D call uncertain. V shed 4 bases and J shed 0 bases, with 4 bases lying between them. The germline V gene has CDR1 MNHEY and CDR2 SMNVEV (reference sequence). This CDR3 region has 12 residues. CDR3 sequence reads: CASSYNSYEQYF. DNA of the CDR3: TGTGCCAGCAGTTATAACTCCTACGAGCAGTACTTC.

CDR3 residues: CATRDDMNTEAFF. CDR3 in DNA: TGTGCCACCCGTGACGATATGAACACTGAAGCTTTCTTT. V is TRBV15 and J is TRBJ1-1; D is unclear. The CDR3 is 13 amino acids. Between the trimmed V and J ends, which lost 8 bases and 0 bases, there was a span of 10 bases. Per germline, CDR1 LNHNV and CDR2 YYDKDF (reference sequence).

To note about this clone: The same CDR3 arises from other DNA sequences in this sample as well. The chain is built from TRBV5-1 and TRBJ2-7; D is unclear. V was pared by 0 bases and J by 3 bases, with 7 bases between. The CDR3 contains 13 residues. Germline CDR1 reads SGHRS; CDR2 reads YFSETQ. CDR3 sequence reads: CASSLGQNYEQYF. CDR3 nucleotide sequence: TGCGCCAGCAGCTTGGGCCAGAACTACGAGCAGTACTTC. Supplemented by reference TRBV5-1 and TRBJ2-7, the full variable domain reads KAGVTQTPRYLIKTRGQQVTLSCSPISGHRSVSWYQQTPGQGLQFLFEYFSETQRNKGNFPGRFSGRQFSNSRSEMNVSTLELGDSALYLCASSLGQNYEQYFGPGTRLTVT.

The rearrangement joins TRBV27 to TRBJ2-7; TRBD1 might be the D (6 bases). The CDR3 is made up of 16 amino acids. Germline V gene data show CDR1 as MNHEY and CDR2 as SMNVEV (reference sequence). The ends were cut back, 0 bases at V and 3 bases at J, with 15 bases in the middle. The CDR3: CASSLSSGTTYYEQYF. In nucleotides, the CDR3 is TGTGCCAGCAGTTTATCTTCCGGGACAACCTACTACGAGCAGTACTTC.

Concerning this clone: The same CDR3 arises from other DNA sequences in this sample as well. The V call is TRBV10-3, the J call TRBJ2-7; no clear D gene. The CDR3 sequence is 13 residues long. Germline values: CDR1 ENHRY, CDR2 SYGVKD. The V end lost 0 bases, the J end lost 4 bases, and 7 bases lay between the germline ends. CDR3 in DNA: TGTGCCATCAGTGAGTCGGTTACATACGAGCAGTACTTC. Its translation is CAISESVTYEQYF.

J is TRBJ2-1 and V is TRBV28; D not certain. CDR1 is MDHEN, CDR2 SYDVKM, per germline. CDR3 size: 14 residues. Trimming cost V 0 bases and J 3 bases, with 6 bases left between them. This chain's CDR3 is CASSLWTDYNEQFF. The CDR3 region has the DNA TGTGCCAGCAGTTTATGGACGGACTACAATGAGCAGTTCTTC.

The chain joins TRBV27 to TRBJ2-5; no clear D gene. V lost 2 bases to trimming and J lost 0 bases, with 7 bases between them. CDR3 length: 14 residues. CDR1 and CDR2 from the germline V gene are MNHEY and SMNVEV (reference sequence). DNA of the CDR3: TGTGCCAGCAGTTTAGGCCCGTACCAAGAGACCCAGTACTTC. The encoded protein is CASSLGPYQETQYF.

The CDR3 protein is CASSDSTGALLYEQYF. CDR3 DNA: TGTGCCAGCAGCGATTCGACAGGGGCCCTTCTCTACGAGCAGTACTTC. This chain connects TRBV13 to TRBJ2-7; 8 positions match TRBD1. Looked up from germline, CDR1 is PRHDT and CDR2 is FYEKMQ (reference sequence). This CDR3 contains 16 residues. After removal of 5 bases from V and 3 bases from J, the junction contained 12 bases not matched to a gene.

The genes are TRBV18 and TRBJ2-2; tentative D call: TRBD2 (7 bases). V was clipped by 3 bases and J by 3 bases, with 17 bases between them. Germline V gene data show CDR1 as KGHSH and CDR2 as LQKENI. The CDR3 has 17 residues. The CDR3 DNA follows: TGTGCCAGCTCACCGCCCTACGGGGGGCAGGACACCGGGGAGCTGTTTTTT. This codes for CASSPPYGGQDTGELFF.

The chain employs TRBV28 and TRBJ2-1; D uncertain. Trimming cost V 10 bases and J 10 bases, with 11 bases left between them. Per the germline V gene, CDR1 is MDHEN and CDR2 is SYDVKM. CDR3 length: 10 amino acids. CDR3: CATYMREQFF. The CDR3 DNA sequence: TGTGCCACGTACATGAGGGAGCAGTTCTTC.

V usage is TRBV4-2 and J usage is TRBJ1-2; D might be TRBD1 (6 bases). The CDR3 loop spans 15 amino acids. Trimming left V 1 base short and J 7 bases short, with 16 bases between. CDR1 is LGHNA, CDR2 YNFKEQ, per germline. CDR3 nucleotide sequence: TGTGCCAGCAGCCAAGTAAACCCAGGGGTACTTGGCTACACCTTC. As protein: CASSQVNPGVLGYTF.

This clone was detected only once. V usage is TRBV4-1 and J usage is TRBJ2-2; no reliable D call. CDR3 length: 14 amino acids. Germline loops: CDR1 MGHRA, CDR2 YSYEKL. The V gene lost 1 base and the J gene lost 6 bases, with 9 bases spanning the gap. The CDR3: CASSQGTLAGELFF. CDR3 DNA sequence: TGCGCCAGCAGCCAAGGGACCCTAGCCGGGGAGCTGTTTTTT.

V and J are TRBV29-1 and TRBJ1-1, with TRBD1 identical over 8 bases. From germline, CDR1 is SQVTM and CDR2 ANQGSEA. Unmatched junction bases numbered 9, after V lost 2 bases and J lost 4 bases. CDR3 length equals 15 residues. The CDR3 region has the DNA TGCAGCGTTGAAAGGGGATCAGGGGGCGTCACTGAAGCTTTCTTT. Encoded protein: CSVERGSGGVTEAFF.

This chain links TRBV2 with TRBJ1-2, with TRBD1 as a possible D gene (5 bases). V lost 4 bases to trimming and J lost 0 bases, with 9 bases between them. This CDR3 comprises 14 residues. Germline-derived CDR1 and CDR2 are SNHLY and FYNNEI. CDR3 loop: CASSGDSTNYGYTF. CDR3 DNA sequence: TGTGCCAGCAGTGGAGACAGTACTAACTATGGCTACACCTTC.

V usage is TRBV7-8 and J usage is TRBJ2-2; 8 bases match TRBD2. With 10 bases clipped from V and 7 bases from J, the junction kept 5 bases outside the gene matches. The CDR3 runs to 12 residues. The germline V gene encodes CDR1 SGHVS and CDR2 FQNEAQ. In DNA, the CDR3 is TGTGCCACTTTGAGCGGGAGCGGGGAGCTGTTTTTT. Protein sequence: CATLSGSGELFF. The variable domain in full, completed from reference TRBV7-8 and TRBJ2-2, reads GAGVSQSPRYKVAKRGQDVALRCDPISGHVSLFWYQQALGQGPEFLTYFQNEAQLDKSGLPSDRFFAERPEGSVSTLKIQRTQQEDSAVYLCATLSGSGELFFGEGSRLTVL.

As DNA, the CDR3 is TGTGCCAGCAGCGAGAGCGGGAGCGATTCCTACAATGAGCAGTTCTTC. This translates into CASSESGSDSYNEQFF. The chain carries TRBV9 and TRBJ2-1; 8 positions agree with TRBD2. The CDR3 totals 16 residues. The ends lost 3 bases at V and 1 base at J; junction bases unmatched: 6. Germline assignment: CDR1 SGDLS and CDR2 YYNGEE.

This clone was recorded once. This chain links TRBV11-2 with TRBJ2-5; 7 bases map to TRBD2. The J call may not be correct, given that the DNA end is closer to TRBJ2-7. The CDR3 loop spans 13 amino acids. Germline V gene lookup returns CDR1 SGHAT and CDR2 FQNNGV. In DNA, the CDR3 is TGTGCCAGCAGGGGGGGAGGGCACCACGAGCAGTACTTC. This codes for CASRGGGHHEQYF.